Below, one T cell receptor beta chain is given with its context. The record originates from a study of T cell changes during pregnancy in multiple sclerosis. The data were produced by immunoSEQ multiplex PCR, yet TCRdb's version contains in-frame clones alone and is incomplete. The sample carries under 55,000 clones, 70% to 90% recorded once. The clonotype was recovered from a female donor with multiple sclerosis, enrolled in a pregnancy study. The material was peripheral blood, obtained in the first trimester of pregnancy.

This CDR3 is CASSLTTWEGEQYF. The CDR3 nucleotides are TGCGCCAGCAGCTTGACCACGTGGGAGGGTGAGCAGTACTTC. The rearrangement uses TRBV5-1 and TRBJ2-7; 7 bases line up with TRBD2. The CDR3 contains 14 residues. V dropped 1 base and J dropped 7; count of bases not matched to a gene: 8. The germline V gene encodes CDR1 SGHRS and CDR2 YFSETQ.